This entry describes one T cell receptor (beta chain). The data belong to a study of blood T cell repertoires in COVID-19. Assay: immunoSEQ multiplex PCR; the TCRdb copy retains only in-frame clones and omits some. The table has more than 90,000 clones, over 70% seen once. Germline CDR1 is MNHEY and CDR2 is SMNVEV (reference sequence). The CDR3 runs to 14 residues. The J segment lost 6 bases and the V segment lost 4 bases, leaving 4 bases of the junction unmatched. This TCR was sampled from a woman aged 80 or over with acute or convalescent COVID-19. The V gene is TRBV27, the J gene TRBJ1-5, with 9 nucleotides matching TRBD1. The sample taken for sequencing was peripheral blood. CDR3 loop: CASSSKTGGQPQHF. CDR3 sequence (DNA): TGTGCCAGCAGTTCCAAGACAGGGGGTCAGCCCCAGCATTTT.